The TCR beta chain described here comes from a study of T cells after somatic rescue of genetic block. Trimming pared 2 bases from V and 0 bases from J, leaving 8 bases between. The CDR3 is made up of 14 amino acids. Germline V gene sequence: CDR1 SEHNR, CDR2 FQNEAQ (reference sequence). Clones were sequenced by immunoSEQ multiplex PCR, and TCRdb holds only the in-frame ones, with some missing. The profile shows about 7,000 clones, around 81% of them singletons. This clonotype was sampled from a boy under 18. The sequencing input was peripheral blood mononuclear cells (PBMCs). This chain uses TRBV7-9 with TRBJ2-7; the D is unclear. This CDR3 reads CASSLSQSSYEQYF. The CDR3 region has the DNA TGTGCCAGCAGCTTAAGTCAGAGCTCCTACGAGCAGTACTTC.